This TCR beta chain is from a study of tumor-infiltrating lymphocytes in primary liver carcinoma. Study-wide results and caveats: It was in tumors, not blood, that the top-250-clone fraction was significantly higher (p = 0.039). The study found only about 8-25% of top clones in all five tumor regions.

Starting material of 450 to 550 ng total RNA yielded TCR beta cDNA via a constant-region primer. It was through three nested multiplex PCR rounds of slightly modified ARM-PCR that TCR beta libraries arose. The first two PCR rounds, roughly 11 cycles each, used TRBV1-TRBV30 forward primers and a C-beta reverse primer. Via MiXCR, TCRdb re-called the multiplex PCR reads, giving one row per CDR3 protein. Of some 30,000 distinct CDR3 sequences in the sample, roughly 77% are singletons; the top ten hold roughly 30%. CDR3 length: 13 residues. CDR1 and CDR2 (germline): MNHNS, SASEGT. This clonotype was detected a few times. No antigen is known for it. One end of the junction fails to match germline, which may point to a read error. Total RNA and DNA came together from around 20-30 mg of bulk tissue without cell sorting.

This receptor was obtained from a woman aged 25 to 39 with primary liver carcinoma and hepatitis B virus infection. The V call is TRBV6-1, the J call TRBJ1-5; unclear D gene. The source material was liver tumor tissue from sampling region 3. Subset of the sample: tumor region T3, left-lateral pole. The CDR3 DNA is TGTGCCAACAGTGATAGGGTTGGGCAGCCCCAGCGTTTT. Its translation is CANSDRVGQPQRF.